The clone carrying this T cell receptor beta chain came up many times. Its antigen is not identified. Each patient went into thyroid surgery without having received any treatment. The germline V gene encodes CDR1 SGHRS and CDR2 YFSETQ. Trimming took 4 bases from V and 0 from J, leaving 16 bases between them. CDR3 length: 16 amino acids. These data belong to a study of metastatic and nonmetastatic thyroid tumors. Overall study: Blood and tumor or nodule tissue repertoires from malignant and benign thyroid patients were compared. Study outcomes and limitations: As reported, TCR beta diversity in blood and tumor was significantly higher in malignant thyroid tumors than in benign nodules.

TCRdb called clones again from the PCR reads with MiXCR. This sample has tens of thousands of clones, with approximately 19% found just once. The sample taken for sequencing was blood. This clonotype was obtained from a female donor with papillary thyroid cancer or a benign thyroid nodule (not recorded which). Some clones in this sample may be carry-over from other donors' samples. This chain links TRBV5-1 with TRBJ1-1, with D possibly TRBD1 on 5 matching bases. The CDR3 protein is CASSEGTRWLNTEAFF. The CDR3, as DNA: TGCGCCAGCAGCGAAGGGACTCGGTGGTTGAACACTGAAGCTTTCTTT.